The clone carrying this T cell receptor (beta chain) has at least ten counts. MiXCR, applied by TCRdb to the 5' RACE reads, yields one record per CDR3 protein. The top ten hold about 2.4% of the sample, which has more than 25,000 distinct CDR3 sequences, about 9.7% seen once. These data belong to a study of chronic HIV infection and antiretroviral therapy. V lost 7 bases and J lost 3, with 16 bases in between. The CDR3 spans 14 residues. Germline CDR1 SQVTM, CDR2 ANQGSEA. Input material: peripheral blood. This chain links TRBV29-1 with TRBJ1-5; tentative D call: TRBD1 (6 bases). The sequence came from an adult who had HIV and had not received antiretroviral therapy, or was an uninfected healthy control (not recorded which). The DNA of the CDR3 is TGCAGCGCGAAGGACAGCGGCAACAATCAGCCCCAGCATTTT. The encoded protein is CSAKDSGNNQPQHF.